This T cell receptor (beta chain) was identified during a study of blood T cell repertoires in COVID-19 (dated by TCRdb to the early 2020s). A note on the overall study: Samples covering the acute and convalescent phases of COVID-19 were provided by collaborators in the United States, Italy and Spain. The prospective study material was composed of cDNA or gDNA derived from T cells, B-cell-depleted T cells, or PBMCs. The dataset comprised deeply sampled blood TCRbeta repertoires from subjects exposed to, actively infected with, or recovered from COVID-19. A freely available public database, intended as a resource for researchers studying the immune response to SARS-CoV-2, is where the repertoires were released. Samples came from the ongoing ImmuneRACE study (first 160 participants) plus 1,254 subjects from 6 global collaborators. A de-identified subject ID, COVID-19 status, age in years and sex were almost always included in the sample metadata. Where HLA class I and class II types were available, the types were taken from metadata supplied by the sample provider, not from assay-based typing. Overall results and qualifications from the work: The amount of clinical and demographic metadata varied by source and participant and was provided uncurated.

The trim is 7 bases for V and 0 bases for J, with a gap of 6 bases between the germline ends. The CDR3 goes from the cysteine to the phenylalanine over 13 residues. Kept here is only the CDR3 DNA, which spans 39 bases and is read in frame from base 1. TCRbeta CDR3 regions were amplified from genomic DNA using the immunoSEQ Assay, a bias-controlled multiplex PCR. As for the authors' bioinformatics: Nucleated cell counts per sample were estimated from amplification of reference gene primers within the assay. Sequence reads were collapsed and filtered to measure the absolute abundance of every unique TCRbeta CDR3 rearrangement. Productive Simpson clonality was computed per sample as the square root of Simpson's diversity index over productive rearrangements. In TCRdb, the immuneACCESS table is reduced to in-frame sequences with V and J assigned. These tables do not hold every clone; where another copy was compared, an unresolved V gene accounts for under half, and the others remain unexplained. The V and J calls and clone size were taken over from that table, and D and trimming were inferred from the DNA. The sample yields about 270,000 clones; about nine tenths were counted once. The ten top clones hold around 9.1% of the sample.

Notes on this clone: Its cognate antigen has yet to be identified. Base qualities are not recorded, but no much larger clone differs from it by a single base.

Samples from volunteer blood donors who had recovered from COVID-19 were contributed by a second Seattle source. The collaborating institutions used their own protocols to collect whole blood in K2EDTA tubes. For TCRbeta analysis, collaborators shipped samples as frozen whole blood, isolated PBMCs, or DNA extracted from either of those sample types. The clonotype comes from a man aged 35 to 55 who had recovered from COVID-19. The chain joins TRBV12-3 or TRBV12-4 to TRBJ2-2; matching of 6 bases hints at TRBD1 as the D gene. The sample was peripheral blood. The DNA is TGTGCCAGCACAGGGGCGAACACCGGGGAGCTGTTTTTT. Its amino acids are CASTGANTGELFF.